This TCR beta chain was captured by sequencing in a study of cytomegalovirus exposure and HLA in healthy donors. Study-wide findings and caveats: Presence/absence analyses rested on an assumption that sequencing depth was roughly uniform across donors. For most subjects, TCR beta sequences were reported to predict HLA-A and HLA-B alleles with accuracy.

This clone was seen only a few times. What it binds is not known. V was trimmed by 2 bases and J by 2 bases, leaving 13 bases between them. The CDR3 spans 15 residues. Germline CDR1 SGHTA, CDR2 FQGNSA. The PCR had 60 Vbeta and 13 Jbeta primers. Sequencing was performed with immunoSEQ multiplex PCR; in TCRdb, only in-frame clones are kept and a portion is missing. The sample lists 95,000 to 100,000 clones; roughly three quarters were seen once. The TCR was taken from a female donor in good health and CMV-seronegative. V usage is TRBV7-2 and J usage is TRBJ2-7, with D perhaps TRBD1 (5 bases). Sequencing used PBMCs. DNA for the CDR3: TGTGCCAGCAGCTTAACCAGGGCGAGGCCCTACGAGCAGTACTTC. Protein: CASSLTRARPYEQYF.